The source of this TCR beta chain is a study of shared clonotypes between healthy human individuals. Naive CD8 isolation took CD45RO-negative cells positively selected for CCR7 and excluded terminally differentiated effector memory CD45RA+ cells. Using immunoSEQ multiplex PCR, the repertoire was profiled, and TCRdb retains in-frame clones only, with some absent. This repertoire shows roughly 2.1 million clones, just over 90% found once; its top ten account for around 1.7%. V lost 4 bases and J 4 bases, leaving 21 bases between the germline ends. CDR1 SGHRS and CDR2 YFSETQ come from the germline V gene. There are 16 residues in the CDR3.

This receptor was taken from a man aged 18 to 29 in good health. Some clones in this sample may be carry-over from other donors' samples. Sequenced: naive CD8+ T cells from PBMCs. The chain combines TRBV5-1 with TRBJ2-7; D perhaps matches TRBD2 (6 bases). CDR3 loop: CASSPGPRAGTYEQYF. The DNA of the CDR3 is TGCGCCAGCAGCCCCGGACCCCGGGCGGGGACGTACGAGCAGTACTTC. Filled out from reference TRBV5-1 and TRBJ2-7, the complete variable domain reads KAGVTQTPRYLIKTRGQQVTLSCSPISGHRSVSWYQQTPGQGLQFLFEYFSETQRNKGNFPGRFSGRQFSNSRSEMNVSTLELGDSALYLCASSPGPRAGTYEQYFGPGTRLTVT.